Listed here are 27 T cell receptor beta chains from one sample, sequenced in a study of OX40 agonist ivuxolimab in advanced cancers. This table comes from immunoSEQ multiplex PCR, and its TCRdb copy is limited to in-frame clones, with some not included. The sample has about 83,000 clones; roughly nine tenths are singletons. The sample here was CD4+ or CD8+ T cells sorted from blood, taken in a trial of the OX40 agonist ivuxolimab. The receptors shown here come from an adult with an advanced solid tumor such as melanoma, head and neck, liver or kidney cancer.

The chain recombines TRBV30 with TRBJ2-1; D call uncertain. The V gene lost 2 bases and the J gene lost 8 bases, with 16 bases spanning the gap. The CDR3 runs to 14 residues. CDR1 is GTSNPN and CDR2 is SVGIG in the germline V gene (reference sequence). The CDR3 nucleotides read TGTGCCTGGAGTCTCCTGTGGGCTGTTGATGAGCAGTTCTTC. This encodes CAWSLLWAVDEQFF.

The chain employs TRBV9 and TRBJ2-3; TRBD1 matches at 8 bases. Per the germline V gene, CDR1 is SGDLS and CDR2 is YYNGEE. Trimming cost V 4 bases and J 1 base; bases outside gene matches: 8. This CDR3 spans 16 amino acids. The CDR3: CASSLSQGQGTDTQYF. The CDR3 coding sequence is TGTGCCAGCAGCCTCAGCCAGGGACAGGGCACAGATACGCAGTATTTT. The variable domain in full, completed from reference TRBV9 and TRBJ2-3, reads DSGVTQTPKHLITATGQRVTLRCSPRSGDLSVYWYQQSLDQGLQFLIQYYNGEERAKGNILERFSAQQFPDLHSELNLSSLELGDSALYFCASSLSQGQGTDTQYFGPGTRLTVL.

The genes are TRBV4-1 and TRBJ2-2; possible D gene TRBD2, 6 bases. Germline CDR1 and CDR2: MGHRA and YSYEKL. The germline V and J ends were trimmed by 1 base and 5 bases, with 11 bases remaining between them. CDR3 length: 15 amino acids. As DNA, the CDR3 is TGCGCCAGCAGCCAAGCGGGAGAGAGGACCGGGGAGCTGTTTTTT. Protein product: CASSQAGERTGELFF.

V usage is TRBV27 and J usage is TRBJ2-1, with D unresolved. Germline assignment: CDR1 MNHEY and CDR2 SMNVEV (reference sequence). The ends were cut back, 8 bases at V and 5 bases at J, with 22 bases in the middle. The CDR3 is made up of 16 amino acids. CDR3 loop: CASFSLRLSVHNEQFF. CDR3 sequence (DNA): TGTGCCAGCTTTTCTCTGAGGCTCTCCGTACACAATGAGCAGTTCTTC.

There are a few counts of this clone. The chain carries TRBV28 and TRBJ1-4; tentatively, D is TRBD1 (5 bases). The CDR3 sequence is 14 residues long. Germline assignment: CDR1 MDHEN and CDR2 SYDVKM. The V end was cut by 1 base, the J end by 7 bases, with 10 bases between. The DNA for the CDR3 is TGTGCCAGCAGTTTATTACAGGAAAGTGAAAAACTGTTTTTT. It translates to CASSLLQESEKLFF.

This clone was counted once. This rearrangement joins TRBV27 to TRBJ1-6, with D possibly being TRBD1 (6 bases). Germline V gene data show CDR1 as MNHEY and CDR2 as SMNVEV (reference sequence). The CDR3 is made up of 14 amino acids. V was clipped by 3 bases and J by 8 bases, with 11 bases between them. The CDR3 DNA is TGTGCCAGCAGTTTGGGAGGGGGGTATTCACCCCTCCACTTT. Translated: CASSLGGGYSPLHF.

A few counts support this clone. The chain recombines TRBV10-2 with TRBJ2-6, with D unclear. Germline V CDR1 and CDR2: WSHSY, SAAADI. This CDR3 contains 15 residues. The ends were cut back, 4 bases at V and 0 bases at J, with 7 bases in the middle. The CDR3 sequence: CASSAQPSGANVLTF. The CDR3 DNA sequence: TGCGCCAGCAGTGCCCAGCCCTCTGGGGCCAACGTCCTGACTTTC.

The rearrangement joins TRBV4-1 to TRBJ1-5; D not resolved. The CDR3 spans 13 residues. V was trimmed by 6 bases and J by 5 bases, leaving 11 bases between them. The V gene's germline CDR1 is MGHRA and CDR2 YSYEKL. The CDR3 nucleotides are TGCGCCAGCAGTCCCGACTGGTATCAGCCCCAGCATTTT. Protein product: CASSPDWYQPQHF.

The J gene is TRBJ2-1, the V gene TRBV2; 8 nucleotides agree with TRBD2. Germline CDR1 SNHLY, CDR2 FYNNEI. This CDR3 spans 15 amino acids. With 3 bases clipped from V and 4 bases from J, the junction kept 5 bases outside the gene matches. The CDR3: CASSDQRGTYNEQFF. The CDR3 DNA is TGTGCCAGCAGTGACCAGCGGGGGACATACAATGAGCAGTTCTTC.

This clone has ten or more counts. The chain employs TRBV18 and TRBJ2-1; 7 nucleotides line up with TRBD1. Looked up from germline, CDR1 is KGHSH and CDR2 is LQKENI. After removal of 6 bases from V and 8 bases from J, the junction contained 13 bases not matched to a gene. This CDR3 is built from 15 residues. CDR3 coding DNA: TGTGCCAGCTCTCCTGTAGCAGGGGGATGGGATGAGCAGTTCTTC. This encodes CASSPVAGGWDEQFF.

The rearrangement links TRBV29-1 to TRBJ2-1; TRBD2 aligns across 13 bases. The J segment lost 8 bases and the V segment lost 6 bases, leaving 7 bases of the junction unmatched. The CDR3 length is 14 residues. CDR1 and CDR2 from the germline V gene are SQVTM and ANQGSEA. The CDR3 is CSVGGLAGLYEQFF. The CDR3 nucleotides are TGCAGCGTAGGGGGACTAGCGGGATTGTATGAGCAGTTCTTC.

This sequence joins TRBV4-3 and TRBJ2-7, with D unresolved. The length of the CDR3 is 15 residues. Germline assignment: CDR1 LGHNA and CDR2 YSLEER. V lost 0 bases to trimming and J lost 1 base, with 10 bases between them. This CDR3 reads CASSQEATGSYEQYF. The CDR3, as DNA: TGCGCCAGCAGCCAAGAGGCCACTGGTTCCTACGAGCAGTACTTC.

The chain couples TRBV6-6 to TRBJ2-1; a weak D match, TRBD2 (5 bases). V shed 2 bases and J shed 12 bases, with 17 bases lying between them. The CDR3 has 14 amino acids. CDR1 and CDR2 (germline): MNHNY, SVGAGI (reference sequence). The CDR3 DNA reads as TGTGCCAGCAGTTACCCTAACCTAGCATCAGGGCAGTTCTTC. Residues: CASSYPNLASGQFF.

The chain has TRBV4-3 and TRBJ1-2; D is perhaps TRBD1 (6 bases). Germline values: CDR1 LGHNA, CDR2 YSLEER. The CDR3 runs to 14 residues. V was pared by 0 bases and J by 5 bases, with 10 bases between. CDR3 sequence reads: CASSQERTDYGYTF. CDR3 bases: TGCGCCAGCAGCCAAGAAAGGACAGATTATGGCTACACCTTC.

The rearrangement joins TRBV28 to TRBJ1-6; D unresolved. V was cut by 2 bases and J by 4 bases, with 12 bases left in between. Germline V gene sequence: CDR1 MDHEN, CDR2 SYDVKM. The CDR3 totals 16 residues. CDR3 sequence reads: CASSLPGRGYNSPLHF. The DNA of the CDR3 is TGTGCCAGCAGTTTACCAGGTCGGGGTTATAATTCACCCCTCCACTTT. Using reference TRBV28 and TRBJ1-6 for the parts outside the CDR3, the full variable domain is DVKVTQSSRYLVKRTGEKVFLECVQDMDHENMFWYRQDPGLGLRLIYFSYDVKMKEKGDIPEGYSVSREKKERFSLILESASTNQTSMYLCASSLPGRGYNSPLHFGNGTRLTVT.

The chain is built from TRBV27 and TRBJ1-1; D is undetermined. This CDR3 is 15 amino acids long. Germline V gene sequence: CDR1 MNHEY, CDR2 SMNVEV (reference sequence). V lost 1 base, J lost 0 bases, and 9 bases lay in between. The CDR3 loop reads CASSLLTGVNTEAFF. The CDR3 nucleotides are TGTGCCAGCAGTTTATTAACGGGTGTGAACACTGAAGCTTTCTTT.

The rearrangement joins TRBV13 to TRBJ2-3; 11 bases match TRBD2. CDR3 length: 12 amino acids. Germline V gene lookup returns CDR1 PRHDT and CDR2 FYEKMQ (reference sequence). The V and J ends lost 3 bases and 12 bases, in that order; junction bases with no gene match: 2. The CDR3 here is CASSFTSGSQYF. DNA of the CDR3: TGTGCCAGCAGCTTTACTAGCGGGAGTCAGTATTTT.

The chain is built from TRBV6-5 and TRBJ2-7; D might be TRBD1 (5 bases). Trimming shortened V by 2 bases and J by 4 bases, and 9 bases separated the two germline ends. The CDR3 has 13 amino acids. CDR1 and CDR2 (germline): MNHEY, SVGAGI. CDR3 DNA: TGTGCCAGCAGTTACCGTACAGGTTACGAGCAGTACGTC. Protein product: CASSYRTGYEQYV.

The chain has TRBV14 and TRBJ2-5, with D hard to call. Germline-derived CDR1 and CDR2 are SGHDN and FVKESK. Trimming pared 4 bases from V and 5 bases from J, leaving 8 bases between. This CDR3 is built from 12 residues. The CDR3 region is CASSPSWETQYF. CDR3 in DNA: TGTGCCAGCAGCCCCTCCTGGGAGACCCAGTACTTC. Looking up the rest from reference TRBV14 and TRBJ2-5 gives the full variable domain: EAGVTQFPSHSVIEKGQTVTLRCDPISGHDNLYWYRRVMGKEIKFLLHFVKESKQDESGMPNNRFLAERTGGTYSTLKVQPAELEDSGVYFCASSPSWETQYFGPGTRLLVL.

The CDR3 protein is CAWSVGDGRYEQYV. CDR3 DNA: TGTGCCTGGAGTGTAGGGGACGGACGCTACGAGCAGTACGTC. The V and J genes are TRBV30 and TRBJ2-7; D could derive from TRBD1 or TRBD2 (5 bases each). Germline V lookup: CDR1 GTSNPN, CDR2 SVGIG (reference sequence). The germline V and J ends were trimmed by 0 bases and 3 bases, with 12 bases remaining between them. The CDR3 has 14 amino acids.

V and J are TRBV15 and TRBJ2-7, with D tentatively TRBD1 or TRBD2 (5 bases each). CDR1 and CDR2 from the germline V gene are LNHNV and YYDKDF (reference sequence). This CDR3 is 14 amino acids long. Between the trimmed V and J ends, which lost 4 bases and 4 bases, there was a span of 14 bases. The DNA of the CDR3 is TGTGCCACCAGCACCTTCCCCGGGGCGTACGAGCAGTACTTC. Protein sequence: CATSTFPGAYEQYF.

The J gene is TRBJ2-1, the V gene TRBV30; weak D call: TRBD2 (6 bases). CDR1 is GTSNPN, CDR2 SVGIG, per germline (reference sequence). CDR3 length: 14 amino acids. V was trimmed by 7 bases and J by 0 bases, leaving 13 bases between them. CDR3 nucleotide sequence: TGTGCCTATAAACAGCGGGTCTCCTACAATGAGCAGTTCTTC. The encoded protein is CAYKQRVSYNEQFF.

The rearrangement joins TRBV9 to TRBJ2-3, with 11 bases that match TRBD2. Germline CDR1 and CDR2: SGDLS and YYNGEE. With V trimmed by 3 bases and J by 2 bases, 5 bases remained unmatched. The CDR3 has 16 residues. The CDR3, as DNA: TGTGCCAGCAGCGCTCTAGCGGGGGGACCCACAGATACGCAGTATTTT. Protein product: CASSALAGGPTDTQYF.

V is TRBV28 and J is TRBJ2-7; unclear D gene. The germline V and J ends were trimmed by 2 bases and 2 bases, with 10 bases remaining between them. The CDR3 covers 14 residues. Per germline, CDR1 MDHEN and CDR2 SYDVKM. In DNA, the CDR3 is TGTGCCAGCAGTTTACCCGCAGGAGCCTACGAGCAGTACTTC. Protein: CASSLPAGAYEQYF. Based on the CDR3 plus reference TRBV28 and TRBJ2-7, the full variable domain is DVKVTQSSRYLVKRTGEKVFLECVQDMDHENMFWYRQDPGLGLRLIYFSYDVKMKEKGDIPEGYSVSREKKERFSLILESASTNQTSMYLCASSLPAGAYEQYFGPGTRLTVT.

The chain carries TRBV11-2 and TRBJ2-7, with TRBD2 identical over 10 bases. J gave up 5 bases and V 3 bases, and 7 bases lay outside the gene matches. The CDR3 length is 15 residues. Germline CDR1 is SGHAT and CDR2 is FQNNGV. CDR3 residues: CASSLVLAGSDEQYF. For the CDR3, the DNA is TGTGCCAGCAGCTTGGTACTAGCGGGGTCGGACGAGCAGTACTTC. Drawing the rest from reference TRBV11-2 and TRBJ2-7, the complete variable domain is EAGVAQSPRYKIIEKRQSVAFWCNPISGHATLYWYQQILGQGPKLLIQFQNNGVVDDSQLPKDRFSAERLKGVDSTLKIQPAKLEDSAVYLCASSLVLAGSDEQYFGPGTRLTVT.

CDR3 DNA: TGTGCCAGCAGTTTAATGGGGGGACCCAATGAGCAGTTCTTC. It codes for CASSLMGGPNEQFF. This chain joins TRBV28 and TRBJ2-1, with D maybe TRBD2 (6 bases). Per the germline V gene, CDR1 is MDHEN and CDR2 is SYDVKM. The length of the CDR3 is 14 residues. V lost 2 bases, J lost 6 bases, and 11 bases lay in between.

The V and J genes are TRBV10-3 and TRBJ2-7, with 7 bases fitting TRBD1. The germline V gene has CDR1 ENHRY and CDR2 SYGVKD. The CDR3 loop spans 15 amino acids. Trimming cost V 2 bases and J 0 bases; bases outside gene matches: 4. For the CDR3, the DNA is TGTGCCATCAGTGAGGTTCGGACAGGCTCCTACGAGCAGTACTTC. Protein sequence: CAISEVRTGSYEQYF.